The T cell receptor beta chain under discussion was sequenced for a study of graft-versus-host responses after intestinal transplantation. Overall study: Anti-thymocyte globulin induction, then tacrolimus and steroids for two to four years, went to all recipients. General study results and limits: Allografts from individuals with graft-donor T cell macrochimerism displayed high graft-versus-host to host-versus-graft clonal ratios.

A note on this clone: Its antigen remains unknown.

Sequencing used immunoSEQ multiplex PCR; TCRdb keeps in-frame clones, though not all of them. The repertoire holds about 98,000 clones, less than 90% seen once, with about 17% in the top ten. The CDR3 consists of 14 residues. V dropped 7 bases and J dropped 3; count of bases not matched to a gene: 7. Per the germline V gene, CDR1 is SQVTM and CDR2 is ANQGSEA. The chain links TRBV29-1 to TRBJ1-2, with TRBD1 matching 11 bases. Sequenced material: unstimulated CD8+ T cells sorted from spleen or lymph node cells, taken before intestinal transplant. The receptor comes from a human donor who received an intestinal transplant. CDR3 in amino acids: CSAGTGGTDYGYTF. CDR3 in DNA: TGCAGCGCCGGGACAGGGGGAACGGACTATGGCTACACCTTC. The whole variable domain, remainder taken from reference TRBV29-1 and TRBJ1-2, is SAVISQKPSRDICQRGTSLTIQCQVDSQVTMMFWYRQQPGQSLTLIATANQGSEATYESGFVIDKFPISRPNLTFSTLTVSNMSPEDSSIYLCSAGTGGTDYGYTFGSGTRLTVV.